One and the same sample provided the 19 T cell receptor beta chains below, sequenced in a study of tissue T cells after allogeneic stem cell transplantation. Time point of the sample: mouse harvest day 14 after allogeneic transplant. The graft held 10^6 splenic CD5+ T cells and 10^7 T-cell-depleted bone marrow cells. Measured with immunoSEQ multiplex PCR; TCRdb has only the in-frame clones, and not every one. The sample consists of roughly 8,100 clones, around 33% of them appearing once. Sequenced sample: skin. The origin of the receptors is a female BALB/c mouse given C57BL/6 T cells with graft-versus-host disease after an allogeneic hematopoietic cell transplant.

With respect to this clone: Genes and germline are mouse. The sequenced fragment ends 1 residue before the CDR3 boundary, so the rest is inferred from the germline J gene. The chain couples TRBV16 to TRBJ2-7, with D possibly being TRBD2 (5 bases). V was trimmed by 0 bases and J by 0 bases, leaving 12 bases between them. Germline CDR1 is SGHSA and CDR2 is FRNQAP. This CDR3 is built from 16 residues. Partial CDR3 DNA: TGTGCAAGCAGCTTAGATTGGGGAGAGAGCTCCTATGAACAGTAC. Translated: CASSLDWGESSYEQY. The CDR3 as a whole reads CASSLDWGESSYEQYF.

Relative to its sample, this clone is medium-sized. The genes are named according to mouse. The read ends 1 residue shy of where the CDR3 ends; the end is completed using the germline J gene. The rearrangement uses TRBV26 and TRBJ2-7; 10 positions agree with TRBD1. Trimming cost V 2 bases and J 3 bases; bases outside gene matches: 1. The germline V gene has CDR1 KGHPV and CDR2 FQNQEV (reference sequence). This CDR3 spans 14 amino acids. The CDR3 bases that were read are TGTGCCAGCAGTCTGCGGACAGGGGGCTATGAACAGTAC. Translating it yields CASSLRTGGYEQY. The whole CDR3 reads CASSLRTGGYEQYF.

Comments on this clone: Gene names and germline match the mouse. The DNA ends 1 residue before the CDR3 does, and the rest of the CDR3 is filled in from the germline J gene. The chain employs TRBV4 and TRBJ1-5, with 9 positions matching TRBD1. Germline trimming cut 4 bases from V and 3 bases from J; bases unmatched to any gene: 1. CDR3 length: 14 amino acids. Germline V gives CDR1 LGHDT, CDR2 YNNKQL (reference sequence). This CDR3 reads CASSLQGANQAPLF. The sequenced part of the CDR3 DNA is TGTGCCAGCAGCTTACAGGGGGCCAACCAGGCTCCGCTT.

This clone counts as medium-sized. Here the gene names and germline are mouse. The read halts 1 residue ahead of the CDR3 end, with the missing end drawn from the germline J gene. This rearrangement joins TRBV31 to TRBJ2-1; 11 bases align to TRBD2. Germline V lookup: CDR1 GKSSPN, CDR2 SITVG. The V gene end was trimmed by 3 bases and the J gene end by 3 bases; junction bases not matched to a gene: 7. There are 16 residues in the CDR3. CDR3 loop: CAWSRTGGAPYAEQFF. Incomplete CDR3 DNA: TGTGCCTGGAGCCGAACTGGGGGGGCGCCCTATGCTGAGCAGTTC.

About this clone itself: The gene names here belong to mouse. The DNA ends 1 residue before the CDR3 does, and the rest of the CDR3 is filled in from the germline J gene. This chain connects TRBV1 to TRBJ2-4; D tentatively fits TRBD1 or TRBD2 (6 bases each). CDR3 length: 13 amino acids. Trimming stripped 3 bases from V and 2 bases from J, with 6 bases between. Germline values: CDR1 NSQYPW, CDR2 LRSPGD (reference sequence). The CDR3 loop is CTCSAGAQNTLYF. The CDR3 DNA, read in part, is TGCACCTGCAGTGCGGGGGCTCAAAACACCTTGTAC.

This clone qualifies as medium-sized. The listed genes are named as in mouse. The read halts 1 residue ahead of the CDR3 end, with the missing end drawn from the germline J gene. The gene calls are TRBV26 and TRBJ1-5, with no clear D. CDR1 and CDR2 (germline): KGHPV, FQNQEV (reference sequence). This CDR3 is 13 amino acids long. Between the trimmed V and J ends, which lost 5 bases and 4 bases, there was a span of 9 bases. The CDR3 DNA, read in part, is TGTGCCAGCAGTTCAGACAAAAACCAGGCTCCGCTT. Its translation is CASSSDKNQAPL. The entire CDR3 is CASSSDKNQAPLF.

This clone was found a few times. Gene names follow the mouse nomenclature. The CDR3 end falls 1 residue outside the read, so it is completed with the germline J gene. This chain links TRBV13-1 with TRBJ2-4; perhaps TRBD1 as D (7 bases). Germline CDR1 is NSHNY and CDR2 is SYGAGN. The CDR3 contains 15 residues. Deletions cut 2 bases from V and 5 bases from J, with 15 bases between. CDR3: CASSERGRSGNTLYF. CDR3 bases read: TGTGCCAGCAGTGAGAGGGGGCGGTCGGGAAACACCTTGTAC.

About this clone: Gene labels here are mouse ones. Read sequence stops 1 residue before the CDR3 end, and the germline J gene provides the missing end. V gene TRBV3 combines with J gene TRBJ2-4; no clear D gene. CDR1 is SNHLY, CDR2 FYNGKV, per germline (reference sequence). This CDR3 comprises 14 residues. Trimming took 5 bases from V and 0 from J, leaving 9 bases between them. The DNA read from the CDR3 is TGTGCCAGCAGCCAGACTCATAGTCAAAACACCTTGTAC. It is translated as CASSQTHSQNTLY. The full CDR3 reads CASSQTHSQNTLYF.

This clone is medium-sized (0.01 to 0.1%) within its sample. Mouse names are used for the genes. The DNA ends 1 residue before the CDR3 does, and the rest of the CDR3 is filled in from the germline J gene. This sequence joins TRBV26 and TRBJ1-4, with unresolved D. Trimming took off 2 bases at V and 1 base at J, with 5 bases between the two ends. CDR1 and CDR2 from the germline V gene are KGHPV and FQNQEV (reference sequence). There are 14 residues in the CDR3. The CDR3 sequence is CASSLEGSNERLFF. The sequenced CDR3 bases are TGTGCCAGCAGTCTGGAGGGTTCCAACGAAAGATTATTT.

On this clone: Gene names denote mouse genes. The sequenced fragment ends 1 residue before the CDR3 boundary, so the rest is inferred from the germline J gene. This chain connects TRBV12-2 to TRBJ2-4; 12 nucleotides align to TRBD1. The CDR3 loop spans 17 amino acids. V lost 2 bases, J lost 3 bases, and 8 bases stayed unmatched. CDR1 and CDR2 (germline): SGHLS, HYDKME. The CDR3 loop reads CASSHPGTGGAQNTLYF. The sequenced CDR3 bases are TGTGCCAGCTCTCATCCCGGGACAGGGGGCGCCCAAAACACCTTGTAC.

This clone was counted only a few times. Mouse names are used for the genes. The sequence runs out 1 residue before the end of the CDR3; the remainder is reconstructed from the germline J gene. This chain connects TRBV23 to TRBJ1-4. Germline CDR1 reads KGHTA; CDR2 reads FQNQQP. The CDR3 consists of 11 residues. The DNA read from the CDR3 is TGCTCCAGCAGTCCCAACGAAAGATTATTT. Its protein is CSSSPNERLF. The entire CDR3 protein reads CSSSPNERLFF.

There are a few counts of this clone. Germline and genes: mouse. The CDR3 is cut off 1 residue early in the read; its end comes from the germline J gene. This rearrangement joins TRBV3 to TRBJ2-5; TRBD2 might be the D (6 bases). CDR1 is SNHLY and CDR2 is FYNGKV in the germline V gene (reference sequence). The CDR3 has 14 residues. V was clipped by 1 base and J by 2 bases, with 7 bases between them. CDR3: CASSLVWGQDTQYF. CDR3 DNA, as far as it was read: TGTGCCAGCAGCTTAGTCTGGGGCCAAGACACCCAGTAC.

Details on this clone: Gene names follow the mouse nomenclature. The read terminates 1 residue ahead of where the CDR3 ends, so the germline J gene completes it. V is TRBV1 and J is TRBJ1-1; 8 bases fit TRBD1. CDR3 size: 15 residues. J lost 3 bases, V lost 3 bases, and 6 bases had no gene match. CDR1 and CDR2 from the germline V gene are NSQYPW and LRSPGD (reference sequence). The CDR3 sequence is CTCSARDRRDTEVFF. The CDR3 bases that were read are TGCACCTGCAGTGCCCGGGACAGGAGGGACACAGAAGTCTTC. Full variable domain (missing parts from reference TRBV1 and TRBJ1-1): VTLLEQNPRWRLVPRGQAVNLRCILKNSQYPWMSWYQQDLQKQLQWLFTLRSPGDKEVKSLPGADYLATRVTDTELRLQVANMSQGRTLYCTCSARDRRDTEVFFGKGTRLTVV.

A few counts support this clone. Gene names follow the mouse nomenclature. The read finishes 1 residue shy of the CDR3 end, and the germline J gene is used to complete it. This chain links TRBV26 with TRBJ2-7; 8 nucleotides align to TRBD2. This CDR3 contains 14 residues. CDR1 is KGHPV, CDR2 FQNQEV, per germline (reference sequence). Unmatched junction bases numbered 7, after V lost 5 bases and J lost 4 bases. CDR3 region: CASSSLGGPYEQYF. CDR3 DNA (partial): TGTGCCAGCAGTTCCCTGGGGGGCCCATATGAACAGTAC. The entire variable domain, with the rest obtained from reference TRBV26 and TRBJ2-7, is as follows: NSKVIQTPRYLVKGQGQKAKMRCIPEKGHPVVFWYQQNKNNEFKFLINFQNQEVLQQIDMTEKRFSAECPSNSPCSLEIQSSEAGDSALYLCASSSLGGPYEQYFGPGTRLTVL.

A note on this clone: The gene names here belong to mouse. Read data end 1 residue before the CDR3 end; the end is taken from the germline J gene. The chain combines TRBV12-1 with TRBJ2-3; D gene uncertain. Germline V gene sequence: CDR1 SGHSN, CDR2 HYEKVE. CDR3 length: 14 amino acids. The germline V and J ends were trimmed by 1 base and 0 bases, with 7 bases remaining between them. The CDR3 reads CASSLQLSAETLYF. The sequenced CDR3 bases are TGTGCCAGCTCTCTACAGCTTAGTGCAGAAACGCTGTAT.

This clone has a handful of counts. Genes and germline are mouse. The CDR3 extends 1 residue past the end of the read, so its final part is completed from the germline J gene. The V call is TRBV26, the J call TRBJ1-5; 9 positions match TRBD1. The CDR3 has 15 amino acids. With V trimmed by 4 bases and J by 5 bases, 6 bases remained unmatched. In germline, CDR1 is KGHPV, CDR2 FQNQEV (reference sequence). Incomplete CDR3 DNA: TGTGCCAGCAGTCCCCCGGGACAGGGCCACCAGGCTCCGCTT. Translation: CASSPPGQGHQAPL. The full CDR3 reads CASSPPGQGHQAPLF.

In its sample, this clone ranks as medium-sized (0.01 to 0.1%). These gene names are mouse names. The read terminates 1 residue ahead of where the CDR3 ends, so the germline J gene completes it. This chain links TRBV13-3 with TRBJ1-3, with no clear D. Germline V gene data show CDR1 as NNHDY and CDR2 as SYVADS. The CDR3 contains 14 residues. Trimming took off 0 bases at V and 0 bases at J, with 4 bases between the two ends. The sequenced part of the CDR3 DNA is TGTGCCAGCAGTGATGCAGCTTCTGGAAATACGCTCTAT. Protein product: CASSDAASGNTLY. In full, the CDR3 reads CASSDAASGNTLYF.

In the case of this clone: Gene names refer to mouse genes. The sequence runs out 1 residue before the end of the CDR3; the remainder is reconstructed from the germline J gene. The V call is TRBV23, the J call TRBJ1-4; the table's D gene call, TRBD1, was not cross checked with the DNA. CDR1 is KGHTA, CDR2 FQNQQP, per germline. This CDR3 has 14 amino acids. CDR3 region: CSSSHYRSNERLFF. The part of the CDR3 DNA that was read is TGCTCCAGCAGTCATTACAGGTCCAACGAAAGATTATTT.

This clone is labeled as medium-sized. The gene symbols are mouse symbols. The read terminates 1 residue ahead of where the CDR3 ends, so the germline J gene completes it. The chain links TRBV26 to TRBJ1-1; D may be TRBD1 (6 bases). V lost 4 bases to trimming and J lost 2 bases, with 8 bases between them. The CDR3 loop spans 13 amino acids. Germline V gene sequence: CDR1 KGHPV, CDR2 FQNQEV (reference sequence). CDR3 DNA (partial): TGTGCCAGCAGTCGGGGACACAACACAGAAGTCTTC. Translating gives CASSRGHNTEVF. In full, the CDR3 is CASSRGHNTEVFF.